This TCR beta chain was observed in a study of T cells in Graves' hyperthyroidism and ophthalmopathy. CDR1 and CDR2 (germline): LNHDA, SQIVND (reference sequence). CDR3 length: 14 residues. The ends were cut back, 3 bases at V and 6 bases at J, with 15 bases in the middle. On the basis of clinical symptoms, serum thyroxine and TRAb, thyroid ultrasound and orbital computed tomography, diagnoses were made. PBMCs were sourced from less than 13 ml fresh peripheral blood. Using RNA transcripts as the source, TCR beta CDR3 regions were amplified. HTBI primers were used for first-round RT-PCR of the TCR CDR3. TCRdb analysed the multiplex PCR reads with MiXCR anew, one entry per CDR3 protein. The sample has roughly 380,000 distinct CDR3 sequences, approximately 15% seen once; the top ten hold 11%.

The chain has TRBV19 and TRBJ2-7, with D uncertain. Specimen: blood. The sequence was obtained from a woman aged 55-69 years with Graves' hyperthyroidism. The CDR3 DNA sequence: TGTGCCAGTAGTATTCAGTCATCCTCGATCGAGCAGTACTTC. Its protein product is CASSIQSSSIEQYF. The full variable domain, rest sourced from reference TRBV19 and TRBJ2-7, is DGGITQSPKYLFRKEGQNVTLSCEQNLNHDAMYWYRQDPGQGLRLIYYSQIVNDFQKGDIAEGYSVSREKKESFPLTVTSAQKNPTAFYLCASSIQSSSIEQYFGPGTRLTVT.